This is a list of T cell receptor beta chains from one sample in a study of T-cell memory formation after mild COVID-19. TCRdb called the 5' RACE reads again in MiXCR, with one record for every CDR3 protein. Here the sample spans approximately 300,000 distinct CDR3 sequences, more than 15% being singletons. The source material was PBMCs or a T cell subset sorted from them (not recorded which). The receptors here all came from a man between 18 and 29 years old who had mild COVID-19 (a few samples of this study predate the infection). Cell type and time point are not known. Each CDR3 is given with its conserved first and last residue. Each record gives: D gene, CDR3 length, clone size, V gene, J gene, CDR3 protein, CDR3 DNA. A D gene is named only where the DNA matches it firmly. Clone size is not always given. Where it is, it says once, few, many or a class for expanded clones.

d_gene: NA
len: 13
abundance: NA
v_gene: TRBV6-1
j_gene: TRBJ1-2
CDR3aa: CASSEGQVDGYTF
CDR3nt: TGTGCCAGCAGTGAAGGGCAGGTGGATGGCTACACCTTC

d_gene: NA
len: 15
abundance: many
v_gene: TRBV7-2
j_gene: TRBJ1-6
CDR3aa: CASSPRAGDLSPLHF
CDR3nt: TGTGCCAGCAGCCCCCGGGCGGGAGACCTTTCACCCCTCCACTTT

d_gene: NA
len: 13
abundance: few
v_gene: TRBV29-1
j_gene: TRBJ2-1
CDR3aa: CSVDRGMDNEQFF
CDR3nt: TGCAGCGTTGATCGAGGGATGGACAATGAGCAGTTCTTC

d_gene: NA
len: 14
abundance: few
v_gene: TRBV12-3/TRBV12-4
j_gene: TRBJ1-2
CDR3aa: CASSSSLTDYGYTF
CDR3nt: TGTGCCAGCAGTTCCTCTCTGACGGACTATGGCTACACCTTC

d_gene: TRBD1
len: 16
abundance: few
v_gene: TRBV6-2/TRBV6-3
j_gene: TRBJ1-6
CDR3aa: CASRMDRGLLNSPLHF
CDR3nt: TGTGCCAGCAGGATGGACAGGGGGCTTCTTAATTCACCCCTCCACTTT

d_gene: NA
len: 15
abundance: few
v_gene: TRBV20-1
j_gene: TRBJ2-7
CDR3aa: CSARAETSSSYEQYF
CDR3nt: TGCAGTGCTAGAGCGGAGACTAGTTCGTCCTACGAGCAGTACTTC

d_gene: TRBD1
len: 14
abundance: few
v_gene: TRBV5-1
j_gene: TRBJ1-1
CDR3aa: CASSWGDRNTEAFF
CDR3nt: TGCGCCAGCAGCTGGGGGGACAGGAACACTGAAGCTTTCTTT

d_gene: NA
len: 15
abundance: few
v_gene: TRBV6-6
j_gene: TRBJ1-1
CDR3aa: CASSEQGGGDTEAFF
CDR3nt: TGTGCCAGCAGTGAACAGGGTGGCGGAGACACTGAAGCTTTCTTT

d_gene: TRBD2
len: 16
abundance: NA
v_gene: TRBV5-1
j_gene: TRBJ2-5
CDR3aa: CASSFSSGGRGETQYF
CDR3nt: TGCGCCAGCAGCTTTTCCAGCGGGGGCCGCGGAGAGACCCAGTACTTC

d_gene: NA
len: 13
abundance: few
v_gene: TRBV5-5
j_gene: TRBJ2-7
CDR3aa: CASSGDGYYEQYF
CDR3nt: TGTGCCAGCAGCGGGGACGGATACTACGAGCAGTACTTC

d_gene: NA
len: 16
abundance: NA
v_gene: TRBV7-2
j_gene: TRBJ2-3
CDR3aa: CASILSGRASTDTQYF
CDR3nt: TGTGCCAGCATTTTGAGTGGGCGGGCCAGCACAGATACGCAGTATTTT

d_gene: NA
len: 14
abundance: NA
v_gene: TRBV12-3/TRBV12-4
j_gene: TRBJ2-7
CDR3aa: CASSLDRPHYEQYF
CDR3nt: TGTGCCAGCAGTTTAGACAGGCCCCATTACGAGCAGTACTTC

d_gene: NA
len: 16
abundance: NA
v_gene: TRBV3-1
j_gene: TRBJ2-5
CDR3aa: CASSPQGGGGRETQYF
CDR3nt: TGTGCCAGCAGCCCTCAGGGAGGGGGGGGCCGAGAGACCCAGTACTTC

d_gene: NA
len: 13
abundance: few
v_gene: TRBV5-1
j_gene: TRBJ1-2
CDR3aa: CASSLRAEGGYTF
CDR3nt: TGCGCCAGCAGCTTGCGAGCCGAGGGTGGCTACACCTTC

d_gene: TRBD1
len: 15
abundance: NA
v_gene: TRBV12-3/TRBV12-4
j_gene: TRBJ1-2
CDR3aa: CASSLRDRGLYGYTF
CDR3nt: TGTGCCAGCAGTTTAAGGGACAGGGGGCTCTATGGCTACACCTTC

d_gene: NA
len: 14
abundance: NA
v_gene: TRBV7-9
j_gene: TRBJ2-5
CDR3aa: CASSLSPFQETQYF
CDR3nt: TGTGCCAGCAGCTTGAGTCCCTTCCAAGAGACCCAGTACTTC

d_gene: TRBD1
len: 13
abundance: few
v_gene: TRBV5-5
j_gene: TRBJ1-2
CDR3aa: CASSRGQGDGYTF
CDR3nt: TGTGCCAGCAGTCGGGGACAGGGAGATGGCTACACCTTC

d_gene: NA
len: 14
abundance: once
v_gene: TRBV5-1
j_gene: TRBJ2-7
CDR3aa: CASRGEGATYEQYF
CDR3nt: TGCGCCAGCAGAGGGGAAGGGGCCACCTACGAGCAGTACTTC

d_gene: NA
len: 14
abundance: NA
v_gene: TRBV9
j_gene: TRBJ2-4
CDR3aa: CASSASDGKNIQYF
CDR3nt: TGTGCCAGCAGCGCCTCGGACGGTAAAAACATTCAGTACTTC

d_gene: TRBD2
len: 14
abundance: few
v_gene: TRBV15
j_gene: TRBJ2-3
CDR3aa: CATSGAGGLDTQYF
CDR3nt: TGTGCCACCAGCGGGGCGGGGGGCCTGGATACGCAGTATTTT

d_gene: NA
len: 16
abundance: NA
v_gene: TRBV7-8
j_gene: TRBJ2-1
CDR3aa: CASSPRGGLIYNEQFF
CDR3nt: TGTGCCAGCAGCCCCAGGGGGGGCCTTATCTACAATGAGCAGTTCTTC

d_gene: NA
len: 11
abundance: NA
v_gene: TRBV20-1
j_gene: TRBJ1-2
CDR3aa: CSARQDYGYTF
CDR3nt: TGCAGTGCTCGACAGGACTATGGCTACACCTTC

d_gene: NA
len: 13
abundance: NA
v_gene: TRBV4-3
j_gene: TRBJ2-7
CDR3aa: CASSQDYTREQYF
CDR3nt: TGCGCCAGCAGCCAAGATTACACGCGCGAGCAGTACTTC

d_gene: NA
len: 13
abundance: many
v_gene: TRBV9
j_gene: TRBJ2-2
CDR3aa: CASTRENTGELFF
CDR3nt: TGTGCCAGCACCCGGGAGAACACCGGGGAGCTGTTTTTT

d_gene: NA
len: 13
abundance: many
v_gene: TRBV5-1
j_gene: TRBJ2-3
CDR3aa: CASSLDGSDTQYF
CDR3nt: TGCGCCAGCAGCTTGGACGGGTCGGATACGCAGTATTTT

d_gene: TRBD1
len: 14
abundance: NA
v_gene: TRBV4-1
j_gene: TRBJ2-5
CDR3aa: CASSLSGTGETQYF
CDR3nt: TGCGCCAGCAGTTTATCCGGGACAGGAGAGACCCAGTACTTC

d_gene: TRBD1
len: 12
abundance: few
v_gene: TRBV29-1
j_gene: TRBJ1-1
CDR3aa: CSGSPGGTEAFF
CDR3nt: TGCAGCGGTAGCCCAGGGGGCACTGAAGCTTTCTTT

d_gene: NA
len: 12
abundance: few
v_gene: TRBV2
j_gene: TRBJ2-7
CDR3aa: CASSQDIYEQYF
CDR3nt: TGTGCCAGCAGCCAAGACATCTACGAGCAGTACTTC

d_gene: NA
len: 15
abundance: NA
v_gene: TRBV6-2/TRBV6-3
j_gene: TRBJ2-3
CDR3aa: CASRRGKAFPDTQYF
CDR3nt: TGTGCCAGCCGCCGAGGCAAAGCGTTCCCTGATACGCAGTATTTT

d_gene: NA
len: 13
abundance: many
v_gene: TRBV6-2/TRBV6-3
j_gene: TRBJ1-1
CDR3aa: CASSYLYTTEAFF
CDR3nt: TGTGCCAGCAGTTATCTATACACCACTGAAGCTTTCTTT

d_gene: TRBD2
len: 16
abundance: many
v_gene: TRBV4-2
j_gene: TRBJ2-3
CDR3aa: CASSQEGGSYTDTQYF
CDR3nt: TGTGCCAGCAGCCAAGAAGGCGGGAGCTACACAGATACGCAGTATTTT

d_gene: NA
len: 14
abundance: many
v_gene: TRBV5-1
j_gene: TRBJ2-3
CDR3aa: CASSLRGSTDTQYF
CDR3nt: TGCGCCAGCAGCTTGCGGGGGAGCACAGATACGCAGTATTTT

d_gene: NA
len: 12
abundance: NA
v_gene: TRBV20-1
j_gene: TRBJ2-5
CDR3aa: CSDTPIQETQYF
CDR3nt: TGCAGTGACACCCCGATTCAAGAGACCCAGTACTTC

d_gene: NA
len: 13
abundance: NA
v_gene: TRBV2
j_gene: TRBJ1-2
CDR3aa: CARHVPSGYGYTF
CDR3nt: TGTGCCAGACATGTGCCCAGTGGCTATGGCTACACCTTC

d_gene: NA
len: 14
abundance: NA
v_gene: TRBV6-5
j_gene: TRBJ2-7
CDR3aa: CASSRQLSSYEQYF
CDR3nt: TGTGCCAGCAGCCGACAGTTAAGCTCCTACGAGCAGTACTTC

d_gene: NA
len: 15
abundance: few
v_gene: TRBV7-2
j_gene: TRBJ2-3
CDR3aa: CASSLFVVGGDTQYF
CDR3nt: TGTGCCAGCAGCTTATTTGTCGTTGGGGGAGATACGCAGTATTTT

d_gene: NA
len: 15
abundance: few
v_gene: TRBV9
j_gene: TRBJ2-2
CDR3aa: CASSVEAGNTGELFF
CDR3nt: TGTGCCAGCAGCGTAGAGGCGGGGAACACCGGGGAGCTGTTTTTT

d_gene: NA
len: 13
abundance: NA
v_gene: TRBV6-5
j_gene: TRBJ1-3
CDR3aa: CASGLLSGNTIYF
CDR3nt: TGTGCCAGCGGGCTCCTCTCTGGAAACACCATATATTTT

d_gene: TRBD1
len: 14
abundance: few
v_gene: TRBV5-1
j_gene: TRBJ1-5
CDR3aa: CASSSTGSGQPQHF
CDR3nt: TGCGCCAGCAGCTCGACAGGGTCGGGTCAGCCCCAGCATTTT

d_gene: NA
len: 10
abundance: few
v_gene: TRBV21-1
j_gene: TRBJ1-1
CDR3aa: CASSNTEAFF
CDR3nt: TGTGCCAGCAGCAACACTGAAGCTTTCTTT

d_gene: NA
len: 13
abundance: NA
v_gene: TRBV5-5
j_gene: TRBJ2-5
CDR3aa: CASSSPGSETQYF
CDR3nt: TGTGCCAGCAGCTCCCCGGGGTCCGAGACCCAGTACTTC

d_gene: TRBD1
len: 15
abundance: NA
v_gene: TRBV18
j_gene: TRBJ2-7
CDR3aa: CASSPSGQGLYEQYF
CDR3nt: TGTGCCAGCTCCCCGTCGGGACAGGGTCTCTACGAGCAGTACTTC

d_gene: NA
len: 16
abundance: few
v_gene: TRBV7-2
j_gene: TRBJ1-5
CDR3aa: CASSYSPDTGNQPQHF
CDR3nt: TGTGCCAGCAGCTATTCCCCCGACACCGGCAATCAGCCCCAGCATTTT

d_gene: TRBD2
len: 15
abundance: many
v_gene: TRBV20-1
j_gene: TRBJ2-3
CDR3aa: CSARDPGGSTDTQYF
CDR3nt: TGCAGTGCTAGGGACCCGGGGGGGAGCACAGATACGCAGTATTTT

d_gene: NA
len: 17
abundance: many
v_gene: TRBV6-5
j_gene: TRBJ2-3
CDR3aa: CASSYGPGDPSTDTQYF
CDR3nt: TGTGCCAGCAGTTACGGCCCGGGGGACCCTAGCACAGATACGCAGTATTTT

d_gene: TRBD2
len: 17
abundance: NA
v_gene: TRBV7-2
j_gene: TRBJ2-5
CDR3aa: CASSLGGLAGFQETQYF
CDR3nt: TGTGCCAGCAGCTTAGGCGGACTAGCGGGCTTCCAAGAGACCCAGTACTTC

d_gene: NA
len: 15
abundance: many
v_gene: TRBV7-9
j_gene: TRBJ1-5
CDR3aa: CASSSADHSNQPQHF
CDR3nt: TGTGCCAGCAGCTCTGCAGACCATAGCAATCAGCCCCAGCATTTT

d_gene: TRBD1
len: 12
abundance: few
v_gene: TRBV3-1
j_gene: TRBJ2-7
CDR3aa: CASSPGQAVPNF
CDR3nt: TGTGCCAGCAGCCCTGGACAGGCCGTGCCGAACTTC

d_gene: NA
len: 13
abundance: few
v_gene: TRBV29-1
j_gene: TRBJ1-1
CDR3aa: CSVSSRRGVEAFF
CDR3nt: TGCAGCGTTTCGAGTCGCCGGGGGGTTGAAGCTTTCTTT

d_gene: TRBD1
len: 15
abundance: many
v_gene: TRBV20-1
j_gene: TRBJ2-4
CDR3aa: CSARPTGWIENIQYF
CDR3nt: TGCAGTGCTAGACCGACAGGGTGGATCGAAAACATTCAGTACTTC

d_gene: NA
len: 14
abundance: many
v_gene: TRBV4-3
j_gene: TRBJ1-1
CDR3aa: CASSRHTSNTEAFF
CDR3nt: TGCGCCAGCAGCCGCCATACTTCGAACACTGAAGCTTTCTTT

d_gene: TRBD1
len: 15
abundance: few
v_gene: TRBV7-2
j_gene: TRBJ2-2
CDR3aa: CASSSPGTGAGELFF
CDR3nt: TGTGCCAGCAGCTCCCCCGGGACAGGGGCCGGGGAGCTGTTTTTT

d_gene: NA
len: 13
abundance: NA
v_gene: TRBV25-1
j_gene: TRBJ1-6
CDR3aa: CASRLRENSPLHF
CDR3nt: TGTGCCAGCAGATTAAGGGAAAATTCACCCCTCCACTTT

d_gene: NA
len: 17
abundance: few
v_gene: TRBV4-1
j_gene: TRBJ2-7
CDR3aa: CASSQEERRETGSEQYF
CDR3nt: TGCGCCAGCAGCCAAGAAGAGCGGAGGGAGACAGGATCCGAGCAGTACTTC

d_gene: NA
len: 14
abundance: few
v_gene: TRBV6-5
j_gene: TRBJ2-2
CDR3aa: CASSYPPGTGELFF
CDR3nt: TGTGCCAGCAGTTACCCGCCGGGTACCGGGGAGCTGTTTTTT

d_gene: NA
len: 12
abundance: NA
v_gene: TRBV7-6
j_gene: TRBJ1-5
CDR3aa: CASSLNEGPQHF
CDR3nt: TGTGCCAGCAGCTTAAACGAGGGGCCCCAGCATTTT

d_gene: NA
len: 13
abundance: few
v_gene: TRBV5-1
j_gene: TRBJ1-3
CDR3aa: CASSGTSGNTIYF
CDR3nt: TGCGCCAGCAGCGGGACCTCTGGAAACACCATATATTTT